Following are 12 T cell receptor beta chains from one sample sequenced in a study of CD8 T cells in Susac syndrome. Random hexamers served to reverse transcribe roughly 0.5 to 1 ug RNA. TCRdb reprocessed the immunoSEQ multiplex PCR reads with MiXCR, giving one entry per CDR3 protein. The data show 75,000 to 80,000 distinct CDR3 sequences, roughly 94% seen once. The material sequenced was CD8+ T cells from PBMCs. All receptors come from a human donor with Susac syndrome.

V usage is TRBV14 and J usage is TRBJ1-6, with TRBD1 matching over 8 bases. CDR1 and CDR2 from the germline V gene are SGHDN and FVKESK. With V trimmed by 3 bases and J by 13 bases, 8 bases remained unmatched. This CDR3 comprises 14 residues. The CDR3 sequence: CASSQFDRGSPLHF. CDR3 bases: TGTGCCAGCAGCCAGTTCGACAGGGGTTCTCCCCTCCACTTT.

In its sample, this clonotype was seen a few times. The chain uses TRBV11-2 and TRBJ2-1; TRBD2 aligns across 10 bases. The germline gives CDR1 SGHAT, CDR2 FQNNGV. The CDR3 runs 15 residues. J gave up 5 bases and V 7 bases, and 8 bases lay outside the gene matches. DNA of the CDR3: TGTGCCAGCACGCCCCGGCTAGCGGGGGACAATGAGCAGTTCTTC. Translating it yields CASTPRLAGDNEQFF.

The rearrangement uses TRBV6-1 and TRBJ2-4, with a weak D call TRBD1 (6 bases). Deletions cut 3 bases from V and 1 base from J, with 13 bases between. CDR1 is MNHNS, CDR2 SASEGT, per germline. This CDR3 has 16 residues. In nucleotides, the CDR3 is TGTGCCAGCAGTGAGTCAGGGGCGAGGGCCAAAAACATTCAGTACTTC. Its translation: CASSESGARAKNIQYF.

The genes are TRBV20-1 and TRBJ2-1; the D gene is possibly TRBD1 (5 bases). V lost 3 bases and J 10 bases, leaving 10 bases between the germline ends. Germline assignment: CDR1 DFQATT and CDR2 SNEGSKA (reference sequence). CDR3 size: 11 residues. The DNA of the CDR3 is TGCAGTGCTAGCTCACCAGGGGAGCAGTTCTTC. As protein: CSASSPGEQFF.

The J gene is TRBJ1-5, the V gene TRBV28, with TRBD1 matching 8 bases. CDR3 length: 18 residues. The V gene end was trimmed by 4 bases and the J gene end by 4 bases; junction bases not matched to a gene: 15. Germline values: CDR1 MDHEN, CDR2 SYDVKM. The CDR3 spells CASSSPGQEGVWNQPQHF. The CDR3 DNA reads as TGTGCCAGCAGTTCTCCGGGACAGGAGGGGGTATGGAATCAGCCCCAGCATTTT. The whole variable domain, remainder taken from reference TRBV28 and TRBJ1-5, is DVKVTQSSRYLVKRTGEKVFLECVQDMDHENMFWYRQDPGLGLRLIYFSYDVKMKEKGDIPEGYSVSREKKERFSLILESASTNQTSMYLCASSSPGQEGVWNQPQHFGDGTRLSIL.

CDR3 amino acids: CSARQGYGYTF. In DNA form, the CDR3 reads TGCAGTGCTCGACAGGGGTATGGCTACACCTTC. The J gene is TRBJ1-2, the V gene TRBV20-1; 8 positions match TRBD1. Trimming took 5 bases from V and 5 from J; bases not matched to a gene: 1. Per the germline V gene, CDR1 is DFQATT and CDR2 is SNEGSKA (reference sequence). The CDR3 has 11 residues.

The V call is TRBV20-1, the J call TRBJ1-6; D gene ambiguous. The CDR3 spans 16 residues. V gave up 0 bases and J gave up 0 bases, with 9 bases separating them. Germline V gene sequence: CDR1 DFQATT, CDR2 SNEGSKA (reference sequence). DNA of the CDR3: TGCAGTGCTAGAGATTTGGCGCTCTCCTATAATTCACCCCTCCACTTT. Its translation: CSARDLALSYNSPLHF.

The genes are TRBV28 and TRBJ1-5, with 8 positions matching TRBD1. This CDR3 is built from 16 residues. Germline CDR1 and CDR2: MDHEN and SYDVKM. V shed 5 bases and J 2 bases; nucleotides not matched to a gene: 8. The CDR3, as DNA: TGTGCCAGCAGTCGACAGGGGTTCGGGGGCAATCAGCCCCAGCATTTT. Translating it yields CASSRQGFGGNQPQHF.

This chain links TRBV29-1 with TRBJ2-5; possibly TRBD1 for D (5 bases). CDR1 SQVTM and CDR2 ANQGSEA come from the germline V gene. Trimming stripped 7 bases from V and 5 bases from J, with 20 bases between. This CDR3 has 14 amino acids. CDR3 protein: CSAGPAAAGETQYF. The CDR3 DNA reads as TGCAGCGCGGGCCCGGCCGCGGCAGGGGAGACCCAGTACTTC.

CDR3 nucleotide sequence: TGTGCCAGCAGCTTTGGGGTCCGTTACAATGAGCAGTTCTTC. This sequence encodes CASSFGVRYNEQFF. This chain uses TRBV7-9 with TRBJ2-1; D unresolved. Germline V gene sequence: CDR1 SEHNR, CDR2 FQNEAQ (reference sequence). The germline V and J ends were trimmed by 3 bases and 4 bases, with 10 bases remaining between them. The CDR3 spans 14 residues.

The chain joins TRBV20-1 to TRBJ2-3, with D perhaps given as TRBD1 or TRBD2 (5 bases each). Trimming shortened V by 1 base and J by 0 bases, and 8 bases separated the two germline ends. Germline loops: CDR1 DFQATT, CDR2 SNEGSKA (reference sequence). The CDR3 extends over 14 amino acids. CDR3 sequence: CSARARDSTDTQYF. The CDR3, as DNA: TGCAGTGCTAGAGCCCGGGACAGCACAGATACGCAGTATTTT.

The rearrangement uses TRBV7-2 and TRBJ2-5, with D maybe TRBD2 (5 bases). CDR1 SGHTA and CDR2 FQGNSA come from the germline V gene. The length of the CDR3 is 14 residues. V lost 5 bases and J lost 5, with 15 bases in between. CDR3 nucleotide sequence: TGTGCCAGCAGCCCCTCGCGGGCGCTGGAGACCCAGTACTTC. Translation: CASSPSRALETQYF.